The rows below give T cell receptor beta chains drawn from one sample of a study of blood T cell repertoires in COVID-19. Clones were sequenced by immunoSEQ multiplex PCR, and TCRdb holds only the in-frame ones, with some missing. The table has fewer than 250,000 clones, about 90% seen once. The material sequenced was peripheral blood. These receptors originate from a woman aged 50 to 65 with acute or convalescent COVID-19. CDR3s include the opening cysteine and the closing phenylalanine or tryptophan. The order of the fields is clone size, J gene, V gene, D gene, CDR3 protein, CDR3 DNA. D genes are given only for firm matches. Not every row has a clone size; where given, it reads once, few, many or a size class.

NA	TRBJ2-5	TRBV10-3	TRBD2	CAISPSGGAGETQYF	TGTGCCATCAGTCCGAGCGGGGGGGCCGGGGAGACCCAGTACTTC
NA	TRBJ2-5	TRBV30	NA	CAWSVQGSETQYF	TGTGCCTGGAGTGTCCAGGGATCGGAGACCCAGTACTTC
few	TRBJ1-4	TRBV19	NA	CASTMGGMDQKLFF	TGTGCCAGTACCATGGGGGGTATGGACCAAAAACTGTTTTTT
NA	TRBJ1-1	TRBV27	TRBD1	CASSLYRGVTEAFF	TGTGCCAGCAGTTTATACAGGGGGGTCACTGAAGCTTTCTTT
NA	TRBJ2-5	TRBV24-1	TRBD2	CATSDSRGSGGLQETQYF	TGTGCCACCAGTGATTCTCGAGGTAGCGGGGGCCTTCAAGAGACCCAGTACTTC
NA	TRBJ2-5	TRBV15	TRBD1	CATSRGGGSYQETQYF	TGTGCCACCAGCAGAGGAGGGGGCTCGTACCAAGAGACCCAGTACTTC
once	TRBJ2-6	TRBV19	TRBD1	CASSLTGGAGANVLTF	TGTGCCAGTAGTCTCACAGGGGGCGCTGGGGCCAACGTCCTGACTTTC
NA	TRBJ1-2	TRBV27	NA	CASSGQGLNGYTF	TGTGCCAGCAGTGGCCAGGGTTTAAATGGCTACACCTTC
NA	TRBJ2-7	TRBV7-9	NA	CASSLPGDTSSYEQYF	TGTGCCAGCAGCTTACCCGGGGACACCAGCTCCTACGAGCAGTACTTC
NA	TRBJ2-1	TRBV15	NA	CATSREIPRYNEQFF	TGTGCCACCAGCAGAGAAATCCCCCGCTACAATGAGCAGTTCTTC
NA	TRBJ1-5	TRBV19	TRBD1	CASSIPRGTGAQPQHF	TGTGCCAGTAGTATACCACGGGGGACAGGGGCTCAGCCCCAGCATTTT
NA	TRBJ1-4	TRBV9	TRBD1	CASSSQTGTGGEKLFF	TGTGCCAGCAGCAGCCAAACCGGGACAGGGGGTGAAAAACTGTTTTTT
NA	TRBJ1-3	TRBV9	NA	CASSAFTGFSGNTIYF	TGTGCCAGCAGCGCTTTTACAGGATTTTCCGGAAACACCATATATTTT
NA	TRBJ2-5	TRBV19	NA	CASSIAQTQETQYF	TGTGCCAGTAGTATAGCCCAGACTCAAGAGACCCAGTACTTC
NA	TRBJ1-1	TRBV11-2	NA	CASLPWVGGTEAFF	TGTGCCAGCCTCCCCTGGGTGGGGGGCACTGAAGCTTTCTTT
NA	TRBJ1-5	TRBV19	NA	CASSGGLGGQPQHF	TGTGCCAGTAGTGGGGGACTAGGTGGTCAGCCCCAGCATTTT
NA	TRBJ2-7	TRBV6-5	NA	CASTSQTGNGEQYF	TGTGCCAGCACCTCTCAAACGGGGAACGGCGAGCAGTACTTC
once	TRBJ1-1	TRBV6-5	NA	CASSRGRAEAFF	TGTGCCAGCAGCCGTGGGCGGGCTGAAGCTTTCTTT
NA	TRBJ2-2	TRBV7-3	NA	CASSPQLAGRRAELFF	TGTGCCAGCAGCCCCCAACTAGCAGGCCGTCGCGCGGAGCTGTTTTTT
NA	TRBJ2-1	TRBV7-3	NA	CAKRLTSYNEQFF	TGTGCTAAGAGGCTAACCTCCTACAATGAGCAGTTCTTC
many	TRBJ1-1	TRBV27	NA	CASSRQAALTDSEAFF	TGTGCCAGCAGCCGACAAGCTGCTCTGACAGACTCTGAAGCTTTCTTT
NA	TRBJ2-3	TRBV2	NA	CASSEEGGSSTDTQYF	TGTGCCAGCAGTGAAGAAGGAGGCTCTAGCACAGATACGCAGTATTTT
NA	TRBJ2-5	TRBV4-3	TRBD1	CASSQQTPGQGAETQYF	TGCGCCAGCAGCCAACAGACCCCGGGACAGGGGGCCGAGACCCAGTACTTC